These 14 T cell receptor beta chains originate from one sample sequenced in a study of blood T cell repertoires in COVID-19. Here immunoSEQ multiplex PCR was the method, and the copy in TCRdb shows in-frame clones only, minus some. This table has approximately 200,000 clones, approximately 84% appearing once. The material sequenced was peripheral blood. These TCRs come from a woman older than 75 with COVID-19, enrolled during active disease.

The chain joins TRBV5-1 to TRBJ2-7, with TRBD2 as a possible D gene (5 bases). This CDR3 has 13 amino acids. Germline V lookup: CDR1 SGHRS, CDR2 YFSETQ. V lost 1 base to trimming and J lost 5 bases, with 10 bases between them. Written as DNA, the CDR3 is TGCGCCAGCAGCTTGCGGACTCGGGACGAGCAGTACTTC. It encodes CASSLRTRDEQYF.

The rearrangement joins TRBV19 to TRBJ1-5; D call uncertain. Germline lookup yields CDR1 LNHDA and CDR2 SQIVND (reference sequence). The CDR3 runs to 15 residues. Trimming left V 6 bases short and J 5 bases short, with 17 bases between. The CDR3 sequence is CASRGGGKADQPQHF. Written as DNA, the CDR3 is TGTGCCAGTAGGGGAGGAGGAAAGGCGGATCAGCCCCAGCATTTT.

The rearrangement links TRBV6-6 to TRBJ1-5; 7 nucleotides match TRBD1. J was trimmed by 1 base and V by 6 bases; bases with no gene match: 6. CDR1 MNHNY and CDR2 SVGAGI come from the germline V gene (reference sequence). There are 15 residues in the CDR3. The CDR3 sequence: CASRSDRLSNQPQHF. Written as DNA, the CDR3 is TGTGCCAGCAGATCGGACAGGTTAAGCAATCAGCCCCAGCATTTT.

This rearrangement joins TRBV18 to TRBJ1-2; 11 bases are shared with TRBD1. CDR3 length: 16 amino acids. V shed 5 bases, J shed 4 bases, and the junction held 9 bases outside the gene matches. Germline assignment: CDR1 KGHSH and CDR2 LQKENI. The CDR3 protein is CASSSQTGTGGYGYTF. As DNA, the CDR3 is TGTGCCAGCTCATCCCAGACCGGGACAGGGGGCTATGGCTACACCTTC. The variable domain in full, with the rest retrieved from reference TRBV18 and TRBJ1-2, is NAGVMQNPRHLVRRRGQEARLRCSPMKGHSHVYWYRQLPEEGLKFMVYLQKENIIDESGMPKERFSAEFPKEGPSILRIQQVVRGDSAAYFCASSSQTGTGGYGYTFGSGTRLTVV.

This chain uses TRBV2 with TRBJ1-2, with a tentative D call TRBD1 (6 bases). Germline CDR1 reads SNHLY; CDR2 reads FYNNEI. V gave up 6 bases and J gave up 7 bases, with 9 bases separating them. The length of the CDR3 is 11 residues. CDR3 amino acids: CASRAQGGYTF. The CDR3 DNA follows: TGTGCCAGCAGGGCACAGGGTGGCTACACCTTC.

The J gene is TRBJ2-7, the V gene TRBV9; 12 bases are shared with TRBD1. The germline V gene encodes CDR1 SGDLS and CDR2 YYNGEE. CDR3 size: 17 residues. J was trimmed by 4 bases and V by 0 bases; bases with no gene match: 8. In nucleotides, the CDR3 is TGTGCCAGCAGCGTAGCCCCCCAGGGACAGGGGGCTTACGAGCAGTACTTC. It is translated as CASSVAPQGQGAYEQYF. Together with reference TRBV9 and TRBJ2-7, the CDR3 gives the full variable domain: DSGVTQTPKHLITATGQRVTLRCSPRSGDLSVYWYQQSLDQGLQFLIQYYNGEERAKGNILERFSAQQFPDLHSELNLSSLELGDSALYFCASSVAPQGQGAYEQYFGPGTRLTVT.

This clone has only one observation. V usage is TRBV7-3 and J usage is TRBJ1-6, with 7 bases matching TRBD1. The CDR3 contains 14 residues. Unmatched junction bases numbered 6, after V lost 5 bases and J lost 8 bases. The germline V gene has CDR1 SGHTA and CDR2 FQGTGA. The CDR3 sequence: CASSATRGDSPLHF. The CDR3 DNA reads TGTGCCAGCAGCGCGACCAGGGGGGATTCACCCCTCCACTTT.

The genes are TRBV18 and TRBJ1-2; tentatively, D is TRBD1 (6 bases). V lost 0 bases, J lost 7 bases, and 18 bases lay in between. The germline V gene encodes CDR1 KGHSH and CDR2 LQKENI. The CDR3 consists of 16 residues. DNA for the CDR3: TGTGCCAGCTCACCACCTGTCACAGGGATCTTTCTTGGCTACACCTTC. Translation: CASSPPVTGIFLGYTF. The whole variable domain, remainder taken from reference TRBV18 and TRBJ1-2, is NAGVMQNPRHLVRRRGQEARLRCSPMKGHSHVYWYRQLPEEGLKFMVYLQKENIIDESGMPKERFSAEFPKEGPSILRIQQVVRGDSAAYFCASSPPVTGIFLGYTFGSGTRLTVV.

CDR3 loop: CASSEMGHQPQHF. Here the CDR3 DNA reads TGTGCCAGCAGTGAAATGGGGCATCAGCCCCAGCATTTT. The chain recombines TRBV6-1 with TRBJ1-5, with D tentatively TRBD1 (5 bases). The V gene's germline CDR1 is MNHNS and CDR2 SASEGT. With 2 bases removed from V and 5 bases from J, the gap between germline ends came to 7 bases. This CDR3 comprises 13 residues.

J is TRBJ2-1 and V is TRBV27, with D possibly being TRBD2 (6 bases). Germline CDR1 is MNHEY and CDR2 is SMNVEV (reference sequence). Trimming removed 8 bases at V and 0 bases at J, with 17 bases between. This CDR3 spans 16 amino acids. Written as DNA, the CDR3 is TGTGCCAGCCGGCGGTGGGCTAGCGCCTCCTACAATGAGCAGTTCTTC. It translates to CASRRWASASYNEQFF.

The V call is TRBV5-6, the J call TRBJ2-5; 8 positions match TRBD1. V shed 0 bases, J shed 4 bases, and the junction held 8 bases outside the gene matches. Germline V gene lookup returns CDR1 SGHDT and CDR2 YYEEEE. This CDR3 comprises 16 residues. CDR3 coding DNA: TGTGCCAGCAGCTTGGGGCCTACAGGGGGAAGAGAGACCCAGTACTTC. This sequence encodes CASSLGPTGGRETQYF.

V is TRBV19 and J is TRBJ2-5; 15 nucleotides match TRBD2. The CDR3 length is 19 residues. Germline CDR1 reads LNHDA; CDR2 reads SQIVND (reference sequence). V trimming: 1 base; J trimming: 5 bases; junction bases outside the gene matches: 11. In DNA form, the CDR3 reads TGTGCCAGTAGTATAGGAGGACTAGCGGGAGGGCCGGCAGTGGAGACCCAGTACTTC. As protein: CASSIGGLAGGPAVETQYF.

V usage is TRBV5-6 and J usage is TRBJ2-7; 7 nucleotides align to TRBD2. In germline, CDR1 is SGHDT, CDR2 YYEEEE. The CDR3 extends over 13 amino acids. With V trimmed by 4 bases and J by 9 bases, 10 bases remained unmatched. The CDR3 DNA follows: TGTGCCAGCAGCCGGGACTACGTTAAGCTGCAGTACTTC. Residues: CASSRDYVKLQYF.

The chain links TRBV6-1 to TRBJ1-3, with D unclear. This CDR3 is built from 15 residues. Trimming left V 1 base short and J 0 bases short, with 7 bases between. Germline values: CDR1 MNHNS, CDR2 SASEGT. CDR3 DNA: TGTGCCAGCAGTGAAGGAAGCTTCTCTGGAAACACCATATATTTT. Translation: CASSEGSFSGNTIYF.